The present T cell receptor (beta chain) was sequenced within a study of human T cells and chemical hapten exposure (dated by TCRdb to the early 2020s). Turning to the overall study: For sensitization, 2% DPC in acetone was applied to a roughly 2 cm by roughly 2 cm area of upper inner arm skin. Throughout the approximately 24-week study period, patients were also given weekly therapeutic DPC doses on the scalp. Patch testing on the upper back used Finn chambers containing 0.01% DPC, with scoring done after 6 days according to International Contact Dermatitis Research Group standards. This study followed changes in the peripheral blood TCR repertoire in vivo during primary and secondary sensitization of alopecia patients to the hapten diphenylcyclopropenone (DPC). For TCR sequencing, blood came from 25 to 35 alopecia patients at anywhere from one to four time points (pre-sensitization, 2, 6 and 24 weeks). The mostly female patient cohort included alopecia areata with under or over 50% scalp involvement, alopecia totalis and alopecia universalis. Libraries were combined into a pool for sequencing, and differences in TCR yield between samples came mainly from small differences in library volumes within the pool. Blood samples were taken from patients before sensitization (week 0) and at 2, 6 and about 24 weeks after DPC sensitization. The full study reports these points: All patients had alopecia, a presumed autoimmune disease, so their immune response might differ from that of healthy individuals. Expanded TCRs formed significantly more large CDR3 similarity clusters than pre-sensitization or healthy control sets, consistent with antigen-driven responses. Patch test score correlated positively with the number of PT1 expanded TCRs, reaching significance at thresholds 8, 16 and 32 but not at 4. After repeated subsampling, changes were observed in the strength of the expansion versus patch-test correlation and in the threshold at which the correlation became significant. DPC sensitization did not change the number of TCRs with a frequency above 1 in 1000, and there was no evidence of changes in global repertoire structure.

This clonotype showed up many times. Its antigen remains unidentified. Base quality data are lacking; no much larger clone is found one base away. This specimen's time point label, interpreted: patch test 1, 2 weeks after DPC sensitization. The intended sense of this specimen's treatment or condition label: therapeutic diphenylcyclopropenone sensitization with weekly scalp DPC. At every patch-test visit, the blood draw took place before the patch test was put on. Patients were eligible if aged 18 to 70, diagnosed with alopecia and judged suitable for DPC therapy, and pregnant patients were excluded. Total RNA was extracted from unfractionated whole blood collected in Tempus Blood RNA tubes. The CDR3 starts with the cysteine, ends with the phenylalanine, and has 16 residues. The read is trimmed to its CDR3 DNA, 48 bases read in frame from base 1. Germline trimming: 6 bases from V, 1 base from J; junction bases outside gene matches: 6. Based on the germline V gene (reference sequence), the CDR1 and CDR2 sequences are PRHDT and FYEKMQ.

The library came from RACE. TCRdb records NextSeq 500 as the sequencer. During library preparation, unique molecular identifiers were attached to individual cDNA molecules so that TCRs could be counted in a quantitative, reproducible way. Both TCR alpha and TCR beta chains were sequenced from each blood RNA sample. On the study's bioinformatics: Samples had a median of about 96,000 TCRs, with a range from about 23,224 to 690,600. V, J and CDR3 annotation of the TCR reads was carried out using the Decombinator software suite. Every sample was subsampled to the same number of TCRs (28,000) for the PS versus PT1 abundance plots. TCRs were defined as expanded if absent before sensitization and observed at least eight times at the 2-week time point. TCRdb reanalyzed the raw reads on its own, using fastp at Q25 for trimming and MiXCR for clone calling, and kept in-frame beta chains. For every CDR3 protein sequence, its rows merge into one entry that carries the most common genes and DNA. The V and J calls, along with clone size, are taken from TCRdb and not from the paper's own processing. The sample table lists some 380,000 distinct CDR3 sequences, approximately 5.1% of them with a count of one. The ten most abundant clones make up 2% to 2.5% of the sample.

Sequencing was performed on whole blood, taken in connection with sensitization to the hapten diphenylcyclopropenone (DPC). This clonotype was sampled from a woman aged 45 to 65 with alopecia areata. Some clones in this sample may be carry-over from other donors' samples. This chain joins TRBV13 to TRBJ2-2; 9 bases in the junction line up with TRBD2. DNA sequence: TGTGCCAGCAGTGTCGGGACTAGCTGGAACACCGGGGAGCTGTTTTTT. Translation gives CASSVGTSWNTGELFF.